One and the same sample provided the 23 T cell receptor beta chains below, sequenced in a study of blood T cell repertoires in COVID-19. The table came from immunoSEQ multiplex PCR; TCRdb's copy has only in-frame clones and leaves some out. The sample records around 94,000 clones, 70% to 90% being singletons. The sequenced material came from peripheral blood. The receptors were gathered from a man aged 50 or older with active COVID-19.

This chain uses TRBV19 with TRBJ1-2; no definite D call. V dropped 4 bases and J dropped 6 bases, with 15 bases sitting between them. The length of the CDR3 is 14 residues. Per germline, CDR1 LNHDA and CDR2 SQIVND (reference sequence). The CDR3 loop reads CASSTRGRVNGYTF. CDR3 bases: TGTGCCAGTAGTACGCGGGGAAGGGTGAATGGCTACACCTTC.

This chain connects TRBV5-4 to TRBJ2-2; D is perhaps TRBD2 (5 bases). CDR3 length equals 15 residues. Trimming stripped 4 bases from V and 0 bases from J, with 10 bases between. The germline V gene has CDR1 SGHNT and CDR2 YYREEE (reference sequence). As DNA, the CDR3 is TGTGCCAGCAGCCGAGGCGGGCCGAACACCGGGGAGCTGTTTTTT. This sequence encodes CASSRGGPNTGELFF.

The CDR3 sequence: CATSRGLAGRGANYGYTF. The CDR3 DNA reads as TGTGCCACCAGCAGAGGCCTTGCGGGCAGGGGCGCTAACTATGGCTACACCTTC. This chain joins TRBV15 and TRBJ1-2; D is perhaps TRBD1 (6 bases). V was shortened by 1 base and J by 0 bases, with 18 bases between the two germline ends. This CDR3 region has 18 residues. CDR1 LNHNV and CDR2 YYDKDF come from the germline V gene (reference sequence).

The J gene is TRBJ2-3, the V gene TRBV7-9; 11 nucleotides line up with TRBD2. The germline V gene encodes CDR1 SEHNR and CDR2 FQNEAQ (reference sequence). The CDR3 sequence is 18 residues long. The ends lost 3 bases at V and 2 bases at J; junction bases unmatched: 10. The CDR3 DNA sequence: TGTGCCAGCAGCTTGCCTCCGCGACTAGCGGGGATCACAGATACGCAGTATTTT. Protein sequence: CASSLPPRLAGITDTQYF.

The rearrangement uses TRBV4-1 and TRBJ1-3; 7 bases agree with TRBD1. The germline V gene encodes CDR1 MGHRA and CDR2 YSYEKL. J lost 2 bases, V lost 1 base, and 2 bases had no gene match. CDR3 length equals 15 residues. The CDR3 coding sequence is TGCGCCAGCAGCCAAGGGCAGGGGGCTGGAAACACCATATATTTT. This sequence encodes CASSQGQGAGNTIYF.

V usage is TRBV5-4 and J usage is TRBJ1-4; D is ambiguous. The V end was cut by 2 bases, the J end by 5 bases, with 10 bases between. The CDR3 consists of 14 residues. CDR1 and CDR2 from the germline V gene are SGHNT and YYREEE (reference sequence). The CDR3 bases are TGTGCCAGCAGCTTTTGGGGAGTGAATGAAAAACTGTTTTTT. It encodes CASSFWGVNEKLFF.

The chain has TRBV21-1 and TRBJ2-7; the table names TRBD2, a call not compared with the DNA. TRBV21-1 is recorded as a pseudogene. The length of the CDR3 is 14 residues. The CDR3 sequence: CASSPRCKSYEQYF. DNA for the CDR3: TGTGCCAGCAGCCCCCGATGTAAGAGCTACGAGCAGTACTTC.

The chain uses TRBV7-8 and TRBJ2-5; TRBD1 aligns across 7 bases. Germline V gene sequence: CDR1 SGHVS, CDR2 FQNEAQ. The V and J ends lost 1 base and 4 bases, in that order; junction bases with no gene match: 3. This CDR3 spans 14 amino acids. In nucleotides, the CDR3 is TGTGCCAGCAGCTTAGTAGCAGGGGGAGAGACCCAGTACTTC. Translation: CASSLVAGGETQYF.

The chain is built from TRBV2 and TRBJ2-7; D may be TRBD2 (7 bases). Trimming shortened V by 9 bases and J by 6 bases, and 21 bases separated the two germline ends. CDR1 is SNHLY and CDR2 is FYNNEI in the germline V gene. This CDR3 is built from 14 residues. The CDR3 loop reads CASSPWGGAGEQYF. The CDR3 coding sequence is TGTGCCAGTTCCCCTTGGGGGGGGGCAGGCGAGCAGTACTTC.

The V call is TRBV19, the J call TRBJ2-1, with 7 bases fitting TRBD2. The germline gives CDR1 LNHDA, CDR2 SQIVND (reference sequence). The CDR3 sequence is 16 residues long. The junction had 5 bases not matched to a gene; V was cut back by 1 base and J by 2 bases. CDR3 in amino acids: CASSIAAGVPYNEQFF. The CDR3 DNA reads as TGTGCCAGTAGTATAGCGGCGGGGGTCCCCTACAATGAGCAGTTCTTC. The variable domain in full, with the rest retrieved from reference TRBV19 and TRBJ2-1, is DGGITQSPKYLFRKEGQNVTLSCEQNLNHDAMYWYRQDPGQGLRLIYYSQIVNDFQKGDIAEGYSVSREKKESFPLTVTSAQKNPTAFYLCASSIAAGVPYNEQFFGPGTRLTVL.

This clone came up once. The chain recombines TRBV7-3 with TRBJ2-6, with 7 bases aligning to TRBD1. Germline CDR1 SGHTA, CDR2 FQGTGA. Trimming at V came to 6 bases and at J to 2 bases, leaving 4 bases not matched to a gene. This CDR3 spans 15 amino acids. CDR3 sequence: CASRPDRAGANVLTF. For the CDR3, the DNA is TGTGCCAGCAGGCCAGACAGGGCTGGGGCCAACGTCCTGACTTTC.

The table lists this clone with a count of one. V usage is TRBV5-1 and J usage is TRBJ2-7; 9 nucleotides line up with TRBD1. CDR1 and CDR2 (germline): SGHRS, YFSETQ. The CDR3 is 14 amino acids. V trimming: 0 bases; J trimming: 5 bases; junction bases outside the gene matches: 3. The CDR3 loop is CASSLGGQGHEQYF. The DNA of the CDR3 is TGCGCCAGCAGCTTGGGGGGACAGGGTCACGAGCAGTACTTC.

This chain uses TRBV6-2 or TRBV6-3 with TRBJ1-6, with a tentative D call TRBD1 (5 bases). This CDR3 is built from 15 residues. Germline V gene lookup returns CDR1 MNHEY and CDR2 SVGEGT. The V end was cut by 2 bases, the J end by 6 bases, with 11 bases between. Written as DNA, the CDR3 is TGTGCCAGCAGTTACCGCACGGGACTTAATTCACCCCTCCACTTT. The encoded protein is CASSYRTGLNSPLHF.

The gene calls are TRBV11-3 and TRBJ1-1, with TRBD1 as a possible D gene (6 bases). V was pared by 5 bases and J by 0 bases, with 7 bases between. The germline V gene has CDR1 SGHNT and CDR2 YENEEA. The CDR3 length is 13 residues. CDR3 protein: CASSGDMNTEAFF. The CDR3 region has the DNA TGTGCCAGCAGCGGGGACATGAACACTGAAGCTTTCTTT. Full variable domain (missing parts from reference TRBV11-3 and TRBJ1-1): EAGVVQSPRYKIIEKKQPVAFWCNPISGHNTLYWYLQNLGQGPELLIRYENEEAVDDSQLPKDRFSAERLKGVDSTLKIQPAELGDSAVYLCASSGDMNTEAFFGQGTRLTVV.

The chain carries TRBV11-1 and TRBJ2-1; 10 bases match TRBD2. V shed 4 bases, J shed 4 bases, and the junction held 7 bases outside the gene matches. Germline assignment: CDR1 SGHAT and CDR2 FQDESV (reference sequence). The CDR3 has 16 residues. Here the CDR3 reads CASSSRASGGYNEQFF. Written as DNA, the CDR3 is TGTGCCAGCAGCTCCCGGGCTAGCGGGGGTTACAATGAGCAGTTCTTC. Variable domain in full (rest from reference TRBV11-1 and TRBJ2-1): EAEVAQSPRYKITEKSQAVAFWCDPISGHATLYWYRQILGQGPELLVQFQDESVVDDSQLPKDRFSAERLKGVDSTLKIQPAELGDSAMYLCASSSRASGGYNEQFFGPGTRLTVL.

This clone was found a few times. This same CDR3 is encoded by further DNA sequences in the sample. This chain joins TRBV3-1 (or the pseudogene TRBV3-2) and TRBJ2-3; no reliable D call. CDR3 length equals 13 residues. The germline V gene encodes CDR1 LGHDT and CDR2 YNNKEL (reference sequence). Trimming shortened V by 2 bases and J by 0 bases, and 3 bases separated the two germline ends. CDR3 in amino acids: CASSQRSTDTQYF. The CDR3 bases are TGTGCCAGCAGCCAACGTAGCACAGATACGCAGTATTTT.

This clone is a singleton in its sample. CDR3 coding DNA: TGTGCCAGCAGATCCCGGGACAGAGTCTATGGCTACACCTTC. Its translation is CASRSRDRVYGYTF. The V call is TRBV27, the J call TRBJ1-2; 7 nucleotides align to TRBD1. This CDR3 spans 14 amino acids. Unmatched junction bases numbered 8, after V lost 6 bases and J lost 4 bases. CDR1 is MNHEY and CDR2 is SMNVEV in the germline V gene (reference sequence).

The chain has TRBV7-2 and TRBJ2-5, with D tentatively TRBD1 (6 bases). Germline-derived CDR1 and CDR2 are SGHTA and FQGNSA. The germline V and J ends were trimmed by 5 bases and 0 bases, with 10 bases remaining between them. CDR3 length: 14 residues. The CDR3 loop reads CASSLDRYQETQYF. The CDR3 bases are TGTGCCAGCAGCCTCGACAGGTACCAAGAGACCCAGTACTTC.

CDR3 sequence: CASSVRDSNQPQHF. DNA of the CDR3: TGTGCCAGCAGCGTCAGGGATAGCAATCAGCCCCAGCATTTT. V is TRBV7-2 and J is TRBJ1-5, with D possibly being TRBD1 (5 bases). CDR1 and CDR2 (germline): SGHTA, FQGNSA. This CDR3 comprises 14 residues. V gave up 5 bases and J gave up 0 bases, with 8 bases separating them.

The rearrangement links TRBV7-9 to TRBJ1-3; 9 nucleotides match TRBD1. CDR3 size: 15 residues. V lost 4 bases, J lost 4 bases, and 5 bases stayed unmatched. Germline loops: CDR1 SEHNR, CDR2 FQNEAQ (reference sequence). CDR3 region: CASSSGTGYGNTIYF. CDR3 DNA: TGTGCCAGCAGCTCCGGGACAGGGTACGGAAACACCATATATTTT. The variable domain in full, completed from reference TRBV7-9 and TRBJ1-3, reads DTGVSQNPRHKITKRGQNVTFRCDPISEHNRLYWYRQTLGQGPEFLTYFQNEAQLEKSRLLSDRFSAERPKGSFSTLEIQRTEQGDSAMYLCASSSGTGYGNTIYFGEGSWLTVV.

This rearrangement joins TRBV6-1 to TRBJ1-6; TRBD1 aligns across 7 bases. The CDR3 sequence is 15 residues long. The V segment lost 2 bases and the J segment 6 bases; nucleotides outside the gene matches: 4. Germline V gene sequence: CDR1 MNHNS, CDR2 SASEGT. The CDR3 loop is CASSENRGSNSPLHF. For the CDR3, the DNA is TGTGCCAGCAGTGAAAACAGGGGAAGTAATTCACCCCTCCACTTT.

The chain links TRBV2 to TRBJ2-3; possible D gene TRBD1, 5 bases. V was trimmed by 8 bases and J by 6 bases, leaving 9 bases between them. The CDR3 has 11 amino acids. The germline V gene has CDR1 SNHLY and CDR2 FYNNEI. The CDR3 sequence: CASSTGDTQYF. As DNA, the CDR3 is TGTGCCAGCTCTACAGGTGATACGCAGTATTTT.

This clone came up once. The V call is TRBV5-8, the J call TRBJ2-1; D possibly corresponds to TRBD2 (6 bases). The germline V gene encodes CDR1 SGHTS and CDR2 YDEGEE. Trimming cost V 6 bases and J 3 bases, with 10 bases left between them. This CDR3 has 13 residues. In nucleotides, the CDR3 is TGTGCCAGCATCTGGGACTTCTACAATGAGCAGTTCTTC. Its protein is CASIWDFYNEQFF.